This entry features one TCR beta chain sequence. Its antigen remains undetermined. Base qualities are missing; no much larger clone stands one base away. The germline V gene gives CDR1 as MNHEY and CDR2 as SVGEGT. The CDR3 contains 16 residues, cysteine and phenylalanine counted. The retained sequence is limited to the CDR3, 48 bases, with the frame set at the first base. The germline V and J ends show losses of 5 bases and 3 bases respectively, and no gene match explains 8 bases of the junction. The data were obtained in a study of T cells in Graves' hyperthyroidism and ophthalmopathy (dated by TCRdb to the late 2010s). Regarding the study in general: Peripheral blood samples were taken at initial diagnosis, before any treatment was given. The paper describes TCR Vbeta CDR3 sequencing of more than 120 peripheral blood samples, made up of under 50 ophthalmopathy patients, roughly 72 hyperthyroidism patients and 17 progressor patients. To identify TCR V-J signatures that set the groups apart, the researchers used a discovery cohort of about a hundred patients, made up of around 40 with Graves' ophthalmopathy and about 60 with stable Graves' hyperthyroidism. Whether ophthalmopathy could be predicted prospectively was tested in an independent validation cohort made up of about 20 hyperthyroidism patients plus 17 patients who later progressed to ophthalmopathy. After blood sampling, hyperthyroidism patients were treated with methimazole at a starting dose of 30 mg daily, and ophthalmopathy patients were treated with high-dose intravenous methylprednisolone. The roughly 90 discovery patients were divided at random into training and test sets in a 7:3 ratio. In addition, the study compared T-cell repertoires in thyroid tissue and in blood from five or six Graves' hyperthyroidism patients. Overall study results and their limits: In validation, progression to ophthalmopathy was predicted by the model with around 70% sensitivity and under 85% specificity, a median of 6.5 months before onset. A model built on a 13 V-J signature distinguished ophthalmopathy from stable hyperthyroidism, reaching 85% to 90% sensitivity and about 81% specificity in cross-validation and 80%/75% in testing. Sample size was not statistically predetermined, and investigators were not blinded to group allocation. Most expanded thyroid clonotypes (frequency above 0.001) were also found in blood, which suggests that blood repertoires may mirror thyroid immune responses.

Ophthalmopathy patients had moderately to severely active disease, with a Clinical Activity Score of 3 or more, a NOSPECS grade of 4 or more, and a disease duration of less than 3 months. The study excluded patients with uncontrolled infections, other autoimmune diseases, pregnancy or lactation. Diagnoses were established on the basis of clinical symptoms, serum thyroxine and TRAb, thyroid ultrasound, and orbital computed tomography. Ficoll-Paque density gradient centrifugation was used to isolate PBMCs from around 9.1 ml of fresh peripheral blood. Total RNA was extracted with Trizol reagent, and quality was checked on an Agilent 2100 Bioanalyzer. TCR beta CDR3 regions were amplified from RNA transcripts. The TCR CDR3 was subjected to a first round of RT-PCR using the HTBI primer set and the Qiagen OneStep RT-PCR kit. The libraries were constructed in a second round of multiplex PCR and then size-selected and purified. Libraries were sequenced paired-end with 100 bp reads on an Illumina HiSeq2000. The original pipeline was this. Raw data were processed with SOAPnuke, discarding reads with adapters, uncalled bases, mean Phred below 15, or no exact constant-primer or identifier match. High-quality paired reads were merged with COPE v1.2.5, and unique nucleotide sequences were defined as clonotypes. MiTCR v1.1 was used to align clonotypes to the IMGT TRBV, TRBD and TRBJ reference segments. The analysis included only V-J combinations with a frequency above 0.0001, which together covered about 99% of the repertoires. The TCS score was defined as the ratio of F50 (clonal expansion) to E x V (chaos), calculated using BLOSUM62-based TCRdist between CDR3 peptides within each V-J. Welch's t-statistics and random forest reduced 500 to 550 V-J features to roughly 13, which were used in a naive Bayes classifier (R e1071). The public reads were run again by TCRdb, first through fastp at Q25 and then through MiXCR, and only productive beta chains were kept. Every entry covers one CDR3 protein and lists the most common genes and DNA from its rows. TCRdb, rather than the study authors, made the V and J calls. In this sample the table shows 560,000 or so distinct CDR3 sequences, approximately 20% of which occur a single time. The ten largest make up roughly 47% of the sample.

This sequence originates from a man aged 40-49 years with Graves' ophthalmopathy. Recombination joined TRBV6-2 or TRBV6-3 with TRBJ1-2; a stretch of 11 junction bases matches TRBD1. Source material: blood. CDR3 loop: CASSVGQGAGHYGYTF. At the DNA level, the sequence is TGTGCCAGCAGTGTCGGACAGGGGGCCGGTCACTATGGCTACACCTTC.